This entry lists 2 T cell receptor beta chains sequenced from one sample in a study of persistence of HIV-infected CD4 T cells. Lysates of CMV-infected fibroblasts at about 10 ug/mL stimulated these cells. Memory cells lacking CD40L and CD69 with high CD45RO were sorted. Their cognate antigens are unknown. This was the immunoSEQ version 4 assay in survey mode. Repertoires were generated with immunoSEQ multiplex PCR, while TCRdb's copy carries only in-frame clones and drops some. The sample shows about 33,000 clones, roughly 82% of them seen only once. Source: CD4+ T cells sorted from PBMCs after roughly 18-hour stimulation, taken from a patient who received antiretroviral therapy. The source is an adult woman with HIV who was CMV-seropositive.

The V gene is TRBV12-3 or TRBV12-4, the J gene TRBJ1-5; D unresolved. The CDR3 loop spans 13 amino acids. Trimming left V 4 bases short and J 11 bases short, with 15 bases between. The CDR3 reads CASSYGIERAQHF. The CDR3 nucleotides read TGTGCCAGCAGTTACGGCATCGAGAGGGCCCAGCATTTT.

The J gene is TRBJ2-1, the V gene TRBV5-1; 8 bases agree with TRBD2. CDR3 length equals 18 residues. Germline CDR1 and CDR2: SGHRS and YFSETQ. V gave up 2 bases and J gave up 9 bases; unmatched junction bases: 19. The CDR3 nucleotides are TGCGCCAGCAGCTTTAATAGCGGGGAACAGGGCCGATTGGGTGAGCAGTTCTTC. Its translation is CASSFNSGEQGRLGEQFF.